This paragraph reports one TCR beta chain. Germline CDR1 LNHDA, CDR2 SQIVND (reference sequence). Trimming cost V 3 bases and J 3 bases, with 12 bases left between them. The CDR3 is made up of 14 amino acids. The data derive from a study of shared clonotypes between healthy human individuals. Libraries were prepared by immunoSEQ multiplex PCR; TCRdb keeps only in-frame clonotypes and omits some of them. The table shows some 1,100,000 clones, with about 80% occurring only once. The receptor was derived from a man younger than 35 in good health. Some clones in this sample may be carry-over from other donors' samples. V usage is TRBV19 and J usage is TRBJ2-7; D unclear. The sample was memory CD4+ T cells from PBMCs. Noted subset: CD45RA-negative fraction. CDR3 sequence reads: CASSIRNDGYEQYF. In DNA form, the CDR3 reads TGTGCCAGTAGTATCAGAAACGACGGCTACGAGCAGTACTTC.